This T cell receptor beta chain was identified during a study of blood T cells in healthy people across ages (dated by TCRdb to between 2015 and 2016). Describing the broader study: In model experiments, template switching captured roughly one uniquely barcoded TCR beta cDNA molecule for every two T cells. To track age-related changes in TCR beta repertoire diversity, the study relied on deep sequencing normalized with unique cDNA molecular identifiers. Donors were grouped into four age groups: young (average about 15 years), middle-aged (roughly 38), aged (approximately 58) and long-lived (around 80). Donors of different ages were randomly distributed across sequencing lanes to avoid experimental bias. Using the same blood draw, the study looked at two additional independent replicas of 1 million unique cDNA reads for two donors, one aged 18 to 29 and the other aged 80 or older.

The 39 donors, aged about 6 to 95 years, were systemically healthy Caucasian individuals from Russia. Ten milliliters of peripheral blood were drawn from each donor into EDTA-treated Vacutainer tubes. Ficoll-Paque density-gradient centrifugation was used to isolate PBMCs, with at least 7 million per sample. Total RNA was extracted from PBMCs with Trizol reagent, with at least 6 micrograms obtained per sample. The percentages of naive CD45RAhigh/CD27high T cells were determined by flow cytometry on a PBMC aliquot from every donor. From V the trimming removes 4 bases and from J it removes 7 bases, while the gene matches leave 8 bases of the junction unaccounted for. The CDR3 measures 16 amino acids from cysteine to phenylalanine. Only the CDR3 portion is preserved as DNA: 48 bases, with reading frame beginning at the first base. The germline V gene yields WSHSY for CDR1 and SAAADI for CDR2. General study outcomes and caveats: Conclusive comparison of naive and antigen-experienced compartments was prevented by the profiling of bulk unsorted PBMCs. Estimates of total diversity based on one million sequenced T cells were regarded as lower bounds and as underestimates. The percentage of naive T cells measured by flow cytometry correlated strongly with observed TCR beta diversity. The long-lived group showed more naive CD4+ T cells, fewer expanded clones and increased TCR diversity than the aged group, suggesting age selection. Observed TCR beta diversity per million T cells fell roughly linearly with age, and a significant reduction was already apparent by age approximately 40. The CMV infection status of donors was not known, potentially confounding age-related changes in expanded clonotypes.

This clonotype occurred once. The specificity of this receptor is unknown. Base qualities are not at hand, and no much larger clone is one base apart. Evidence from one read is weak. The library was produced with 5' RACE. For sequencing, an Illumina HiSeq 2500 was employed. A second PCR of roughly 7 to 11 cycles was performed with a sample-barcoded 5' primer and a J-beta primer mix. A template-switch 5' adaptor carrying 12 random nucleotides introduced a unique molecular identifier onto each TCR beta cDNA molecule. At least 3 million CDR3-containing paired-end reads were obtained from each sample. First-strand cDNA synthesis was performed from all RNA using the Mint cDNA synthesis kit, with priming by a TRBC-specific oligonucleotide. Following uracil-DNA glycosylase treatment, a first 18-cycle PCR with universal primers M1SS and BC2_uni_R was performed on all cDNA. In the source study's methods: For normalization, 1 million high-quality reads were randomly selected from each sample, with every read carrying a distinct molecular identifier. Instead of being binned into consensus sequences, reads with shared molecular identifiers were discarded. CDR3 identification, clonotype clustering and error correction used MiTCR with a Q25 quality threshold and the strictest error-elimination algorithm. A nonparametric unseen species model with Euler transformation was used to estimate a lower bound on total TCR beta diversity. TCRdb reworked the public reads: Q25 trimming with fastp, MiXCR clone assembly, productive beta chains retained. CDR3 protein duplicates are merged, each entry listing the most common genes and DNA. TCRdb's processing, not the study's, gives the V and J calls here. The sample has approximately 350,000 distinct CDR3 sequences on record, approximately 51% of them singletons. 50% to 65% of the sample comes from the top ten.

The chain is made from TRBV10-2 and TRBJ1-6; 9 bases in between match TRBD1. Sequencing was done on a sample of blood. The TCR was taken from a man between 60 and 75 years old in good health. The DNA sequence is TGCGCCAGCAGTGTCCTTACAGGGGGCCAAAATTCACCCCTCCACTTT. This translates into CASSVLTGGQNSPLHF.